The present T cell receptor beta chain was sequenced within a study of cytomegalovirus exposure and HLA in healthy donors (TCRdb year 2017). A note on the overall study: An earlier analysis of roughly 570 of the donors reported over 250 Gb of sequence data and approximately 120 million unique TCR beta sequences obtained from approximately 180 million T cells. An early release that covered about 640 HLA-typed donors contained approximately 300 gigabases of sequencing data and approximately 85 million unique TCR sequences. Of the roughly 400 genotyped donors, over 80% were placed in the genetic ancestry cluster associated with self-reported Caucasian donors. The study aimed to test whether cataloging public T cell receptors could reveal signatures of past pathogen exposure. The study profiled the T cell repertoires of around 700 subjects by immunosequencing and related them to cytomegalovirus serostatus. A separate validation cohort of 100 to 150 different subjects was used in addition to the roughly 700-subject first cohort. High-throughput TCR immunosequencing, statistical association of individual TCRs with disease status, and machine learning were combined to predict cytomegalovirus infection status. To study patterns of TCR occurrence, a later analysis re-analyzed previously published TCR beta repertoires from several hundred donors and added high-resolution HLA genotyping. Rather than drawing on any new phenotypic data, the later analysis identified candidate immune exposures from TCR beta sequences and the way those sequences occurred across donors. An earlier analysis of fewer than 700 of the donors applied high-throughput TCR beta sequencing to assess whether each TCR beta V gene segment acted as functional or pseudogenic. Alongside the repertoire data, information on donor age, sex, ethnicity and CMV serostatus was compiled. A later genetic analysis took genome-wide SNP genotypes for about three fifths of the 666 donors and used that subset as a discovery cohort. Every discovery cohort repertoire had been produced on one sequencing platform. HLA typing included class I and class II loci at four-digit resolution. The number of donors typed differed by locus, with about 629-630 for A, B, C, DRB1 and DQB1, about 500 for DQA1, 600 to 610 for DPA1, and under 490 for DPB1. Five DR-DQ haplotypes were handled as single units for association and clustering because linkage in the cohort was strong. Across 398 genotyped donors of the cohort, an average of about 240,000 unique TCR beta nucleotide sequences per donor were sequenced, and roughly 20% of those sequences were non-productive. What the authors observed across the whole study: When HLA alleles, especially DR and DQ, strongly co-occurred, TCR associations were difficult to assign to individual alleles. An earlier analysis of around 600 of the donors showed that most TCR beta V segments appeared in productive rearrangements either about 90% or about 30% of the time, which broadly matched IMGT annotations. The only immune exposure information available for the cohort was CMV serostatus. A few of the identified cytomegalovirus-associated TCR beta chains were confirmed in vitro to be specific for cytomegalovirus antigens. The earlier analysis of fewer than 750 of the donors excluded roughly 16 rarely observed V segments, including chromosome 9 orphons, because counts were too low. According to a later analysis, TCR association rates differed among HLA loci, with DRB1 alleles showing the most associated TCRs and HLA-C alleles showing the fewest. According to a later genetic analysis, donors in an Asian-associated ancestry cluster had fewer N-insertions in productive TCRs than the approximately 650-donor mean. Because HLA typing was unavailable for some donors at each locus, only the typed subset was used in association tests. Sequencing depth was assumed to be roughly uniform across donors in the presence/absence analyses, though that assumption may not hold. Correlated functional status among segregating V segments might reflect linkage disequilibrium, but an unknown experimental factor could not be ruled out. The classifier was reported to diagnose cytomegalovirus status with high specificity and sensitivity in both the original and validation cohorts. According to the authors, the approach could potentially be generalized to other disease states and immunological phenotypes. Most TCR sequences were seen in very few donors, while some public TCRs were found in many individuals. At a false discovery rate of 0.05, a later analysis linked 15,000 to 20,000 TCR beta sequences to specific HLA alleles. A further reported finding was that TCR beta sequences accurately predicted the HLA-A and HLA-B alleles for most subjects in the first cohort. In a later analysis, several top co-occurrence clusters were reported to appear linked to parvovirus B19, influenza, CMV and Epstein-Barr virus. According to a later analysis, most CMV-associated TCR beta chains appeared to be HLA-restricted, and the HLA associations seemed to be driven largely by CMV exposure. V-gene and J-gene trimming of TCR beta chains was associated with a missense DCLRE1C variant in a later genetic analysis, and the association was replicated in an independent cohort. Some IMGT-functional V segments, including TRBV6-2 and TRBV6-3, could not be told apart with the 87-base-pair reads, so those segments were excluded. A total of fewer than 200 TCR beta chains were listed by the study as associated with cytomegalovirus. The cohort was sequenced for TCR beta chains only, and without alpha or paired-chain data the features that could be detected were limited. Compared with equally common non-associated chains, HLA-associated TCR beta chains in a later analysis were more clonally expanded and had lower generation probabilities. A cluster of highly shared sequence variants was judged likely to be a technical artifact of the sequencing pipeline.

Taken from the germline V gene (reference sequence), the CDR1 and CDR2 loops are SGHNT and YYREEE. The CDR3 runs 17 amino acids, cysteine and phenylalanine included. Only the CDR3 DNA is retained, 51 bases long and in frame from the first base. V is shortened by 1 base, J by 7 bases, and the region joining them spans 21 bases. Library generation was performed with the immunoSEQ multiplex PCR assay. The multiplex PCR relied on a mix of 60 forward primers for TCR Vbeta segments and 13 reverse primers for TCR Jbeta segments. A multiplex PCR assay on genomic DNA amplified the CDR3 region of rearranged TCR beta genes. Amplified TCR beta libraries were sequenced as 87-base-pair reads on the Illumina HiSeq System. In the original analysis: A later analysis counted some 74 million unique TCR beta chains across the 666 repertoires, and 10 million to 11 million of these chains were shared by at least two donors. A nearest-neighbor algorithm error-corrected the raw reads and collapsed the reads into unique sequences, merging closely related sequences to remove PCR and sequencing errors. V, D and J gene segments were assigned by aligning CDR3 sequences to IMGT reference sequences. Each retained sequence needed at least a six-nucleotide match to both a V gene segment and a J gene segment. A rearrangement counted as productive if the CDR3 had no stop codons and remained in frame with V and J, and every other rearrangement counted as non-productive. Following IMGT convention, CDR3 was defined as the stretch from the second conserved V-encoded cysteine to the conserved J-encoded phenylalanine. In an earlier analysis of roughly 610 of the donors, sequences lacking an unambiguous match to a single V gene segment were excluded. In an earlier analysis of 587 of the donors, V segments were called functional above 56.7% productive rearrangements and were called segregating when the between-donor standard deviation exceeded 5%. A statistical classification framework was built for diagnosing cytomegalovirus status from the catalog of TCR beta chain sequences. A later analysis assigned V and J genes by comparing TCR nucleotide sequences with IMGT/GENE-DB human TR gene sequences. A later analysis assigned CDR3 sequences and most-parsimonious VDJ recombination scenarios with the TCRdist pipeline. In a later analysis, each TCR beta chain was defined by its CDR3 amino acid sequence together with its V-gene family, and reads lacking a unique V-gene family were excluded. To address suspected cross-contamination and a sequencing artifact, a later analysis removed some 620 highly shared, low-generation-probability nucleotide sequences. In a later analysis, a clonal expansion index for each public chain was calculated from normalized within-repertoire ranks of inferred template counts. In a later analysis, generation probabilities were computed with a VDJ recombination model fitted to out-of-frame rearrangements, and the resulting probabilities were checked against IGoR. Hypergeometric tests were used in a later analysis to score TCR-TCR, TCR-HLA and TCR-CMV co-occurrence, with a repertoire-size bias correction applied to the TCR pairs. False discovery rates were estimated in a later analysis by permuting HLA or CMV assignments 20 times. In a later analysis, co-occurring TCRs were grouped using DBSCAN, with TCRdist sequence similarity added in when clustering inside HLA-allele-positive subsets. Repertoires with fewer than 30,000 or more than 120,000 public chains were left out of co-occurrence clustering, as were about five repertoires with anomalous nucleotide sharing. The clones in this table, taken by TCRdb from immuneACCESS, are in-frame only. Not every clone is retained; where verified, under half of the shortfall comes from an unresolved V gene, and the cause of the rest is unknown. V and J calls and clone size follow that table, whereas D and trimming were derived from the DNA. In this sample's table one finds 40,000 to 50,000 clones. Together, the top ten hold about 1.2% of the sample.

The cohort comprised fewer than 750 healthy bone marrow donors. At the time of sampling, all cohort members were nominally healthy, though unrecorded immune exposures were likely present. The donor was CMV seronegative and was included in the group of about 350 seronegative cohort members. Each donor provided a peripheral blood sample, and peripheral blood mononuclear cells were used for TCR beta sequencing. Genomic DNA was extracted from the blood cell samples with the Qiagen DNeasy Blood Extraction Kit. Turning to this clone: Its antigen is still unknown.

The specimen was PBMCs. This TCR was sampled from a man between 25 and 39 years old in good health and CMV-seronegative. The rearrangement joined TRBV5-4 to TRBJ2-1; TRBD2 might be the D gene, on 6 matching bases. For the CDR3, the sequence is CASSLWNSGSLGNEQFF. The DNA is TGTGCCAGCAGCTTGTGGAATAGCGGTAGTCTGGGTAATGAGCAGTTCTTC.